These T cell receptor beta chains were read from a single sample in a study of T cells expressing NK-cell markers. TCRdb re-analyzed the 5' RACE reads; it lists each CDR3 protein once, without DNA. This table holds 400,000 to 550,000 distinct CDR3 sequences. Sequencing was done on a sample of blood T cells: a sorted CD56 or NKG2C T cell subset, CD4+ or CD8+ T cells, or bulk PBMC T cells (not recorded which). These receptors were taken from a woman between 18 and 70 years old in good health. The CDR3 runs from the conserved cysteine through the conserved F or W.

>TRBV18|TRBJ2-3
CASSSSALATDTQYF
>TRBV7-2|TRBJ2-1
CASSLDWGRYNEQFF
>TRBV9|TRBJ2-1
CASSVELAGSYNEQFF
>TRBV7-9|TRBJ1-2
CASSLVVRGYGYTF
>TRBV5-1|TRBJ1-4
CASSFGGANEKLFF
>TRBV28|TRBJ1-1
CASDRVNTEAFF
>TRBV7-3|TRBJ2-2
CASSFSGSLNTGELFF
>TRBV5-1|TRBJ1-6
CASRTGGNSPLHF
>TRBV7-9|TRBJ2-1
CASSSVGHRPPSNEQFF
>TRBV20-1|TRBJ1-6
CSASPGTENSPLHF
>TRBV7-8|TRBJ2-5
CASSRQTGKETQYF
>TRBV20-1|TRBJ2-2
CSARAPGDPTGELFF
>TRBV5-1|TRBJ1-1
CASSPGRGGDTEAFF
>TRBV7-9|TRBJ1-2
CASSLVTGDYGYTF
>TRBV27|TRBJ1-5
CASSLSPAEPQHF
>TRBV5-1|TRBJ1-1
CASSLDRVNTEAFF
>TRBV3-1|TRBJ2-3
CASSQEYYPDTQYF
>TRBV20-1|TRBJ2-7
CSARDVQGGSGTPYEQYF
>TRBV20-1|TRBJ2-3
CSAPPGQGASDTQYF
>TRBV5-1|TRBJ2-1
CASSLDGSSYNEQFF
>TRBV4-3|TRBJ2-2
CASSPREGYTGELFF
>TRBV4-2|TRBJ2-1
CASGVAGGYNEQFF
>TRBV5-1|TRBJ2-5
CASSLGPTSETQYF
>TRBV7-8|TRBJ2-5
CASSPPDRDQETQYF
>TRBV5-6|TRBJ2-3
CASSSTNRAGTQYF
>TRBV11-2|TRBJ2-1
CASSVGVHEQFF
>TRBV11-2|TRBJ2-3
CASSFLAGGGNTQYF
>TRBV20-1|TRBJ1-1
CSATGGQGLGEAFF
>TRBV10-3|TRBJ2-3
CAIGSGDTQYF
>TRBV25-1|TRBJ2-3
CASSESEGSTDTQYF
>TRBV19|TRBJ1-1
CASTGYTEAFF
>TRBV29-1|TRBJ2-7
CSVGQGSGAYEQYF
>TRBV5-1|TRBJ2-3
CASSQSGAQPDTQYF
>TRBV19|TRBJ2-1
CASSIVHNEQFF
>TRBV7-6|TRBJ1-1
CASSLATTGATEAFF
>TRBV12-3/TRBV12-4|TRBJ1-2
CASSFTGGRTGEYGYTF
>TRBV7-2|TRBJ2-3
CASSLAGSQDTQYF
>TRBV10-3|TRBJ1-6
CAIRLDRDNSPLHF
>TRBV9|TRBJ2-1
CASSVSGDEQFF
>TRBV3-1|TRBJ2-7
CASSPNRDISYEQYF
>TRBV9|TRBJ2-3
CASSVGPLGSTDTQYF
>TRBV6-1|TRBJ2-1
CASARGGAIYNEQFF
>TRBV3-1|TRBJ2-7
CASSQDRGFTYEQYF
>TRBV9|TRBJ2-3
CASSVSGATDTQYF
>TRBV5-1|TRBJ2-7
CASSLVGQGTTEQYF
>TRBV7-6|TRBJ2-1
CASSYQTVNEQFF
>TRBV20-1|TRBJ1-2
CSATDRELRGHGYTF
>TRBV3-1|TRBJ2-3
CASSIRDRGTDTQYF
>TRBV21-1|TRBJ2-3
CASSKGGRDTQYF
>TRBV7-3|TRBJ2-1
CASSPNMRGQPPIEQFF
>TRBV9|TRBJ1-1
CASSVGGGGFNAEAFF
>TRBV29-1|TRBJ1-1
CSVRTGGRTEAFF
>TRBV4-3|TRBJ2-1
CASSHVTSGRVGEQFF
>TRBV18|TRBJ2-5
CASSPQASSLQETQYF
>TRBV7-3|TRBJ2-3
CASSLVVSGTQYF
>TRBV2|TRBJ2-5
CASSEAKAPRLEETQYF
>TRBV10-2|TRBJ1-2
CASSESWNNYGYTF
>TRBV20-1|TRBJ2-7
CSAPRPTPEDYEQYF